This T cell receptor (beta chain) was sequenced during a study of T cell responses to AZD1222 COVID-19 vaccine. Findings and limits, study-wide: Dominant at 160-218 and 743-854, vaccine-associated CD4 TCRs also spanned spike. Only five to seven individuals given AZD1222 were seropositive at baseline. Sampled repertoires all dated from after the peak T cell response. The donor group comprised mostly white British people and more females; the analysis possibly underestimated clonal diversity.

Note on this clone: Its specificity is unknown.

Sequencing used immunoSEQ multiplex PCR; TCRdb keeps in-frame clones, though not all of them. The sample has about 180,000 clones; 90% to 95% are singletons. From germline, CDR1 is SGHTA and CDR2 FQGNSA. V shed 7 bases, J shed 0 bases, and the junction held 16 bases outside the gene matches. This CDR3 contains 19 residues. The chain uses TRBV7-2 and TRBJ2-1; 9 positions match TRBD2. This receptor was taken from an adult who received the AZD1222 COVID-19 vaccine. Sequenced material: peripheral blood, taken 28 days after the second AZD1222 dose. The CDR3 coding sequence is TGTGCCAGCACCCCACGGTTTCTAGCGGGGTTCCGCTCCTACAATGAGCAGTTCTTC. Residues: CASTPRFLAGFRSYNEQFF. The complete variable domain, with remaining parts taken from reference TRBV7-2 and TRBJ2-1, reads GAGVSQSPSNKVTEKGKDVELRCDPISGHTALYWYRQSLGQGLEFLIYFQGNSAPDKSGLPSDRFSAERTGGSVSTLTIQRTQQEDSAVYLCASTPRFLAGFRSYNEQFFGPGTRLTVL.